This section outlines one TCR beta chain sequence together with its context. CDR1 and CDR2 from the germline V gene are SGHDT and YYEEEE. V was clipped by 0 bases and J by 8 bases; unmatched bases: 13. The CDR3 contains 16 residues. Selection required adequate fresh-frozen tumor tissue plus more than two years' survival data. All glioblastoma patients lacked an isocitrate dehydrogenase mutation. This record belongs to a study of glioma-infiltrating T cells after dendritic cell vaccination. Study overall: Glioblastoma patients came from Phase I and II dendritic cell vaccination trials. Dendritic cells derived from monocytes and pulsed with autologous tumor lysate formed the vaccine.

TCRdb keeps only in-frame clones here, not all; method: immunoSEQ multiplex PCR. The sample consists of roughly 96,000 clones, 79% of them appearing once. The source material was blood, sampled before dendritic cell vaccination. V and J are TRBV5-6 and TRBJ1-2; 7 positions match TRBD1. The sequence was collected from a human donor with glioblastoma. The CDR3: CASSLETSGGRGGYTF. The CDR3 coding sequence is TGTGCCAGCAGCTTGGAGACCTCAGGGGGTCGGGGCGGCTACACCTTC.